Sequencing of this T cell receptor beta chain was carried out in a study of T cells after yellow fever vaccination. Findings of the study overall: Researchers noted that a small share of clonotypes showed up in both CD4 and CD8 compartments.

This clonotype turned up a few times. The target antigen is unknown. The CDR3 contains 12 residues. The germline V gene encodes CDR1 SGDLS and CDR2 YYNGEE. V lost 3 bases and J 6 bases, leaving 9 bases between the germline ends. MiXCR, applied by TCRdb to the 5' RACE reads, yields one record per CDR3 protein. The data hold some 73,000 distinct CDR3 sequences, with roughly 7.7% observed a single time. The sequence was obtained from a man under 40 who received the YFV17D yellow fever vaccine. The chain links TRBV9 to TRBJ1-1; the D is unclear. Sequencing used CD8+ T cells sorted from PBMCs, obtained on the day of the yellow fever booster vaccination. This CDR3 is CASSGISAEAFF. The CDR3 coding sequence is TGTGCCAGCAGCGGAATAAGCGCTGAAGCTTTCTTT.